One T cell receptor (beta chain) is described in this entry. Its specificity is not known. The data belong to a study of T cells in Graves' hyperthyroidism and ophthalmopathy. With a duration under 2 months, the hyperthyroidism was newly diagnosed in patients aged 18 to 65. The germline CDR1 and CDR2 sequences are DFQATT and SNEGSKA (reference sequence). The CDR3 totals 13 residues. Trimming removed 5 bases at V and 2 bases at J, with 12 bases between. General study results and limits: Most expanded thyroid clonotypes above 0.001 recurred in blood.

RNA transcripts yielded amplified TCR beta CDR3 regions. TCR CDR3 regions were first amplified by RT-PCR with HTBI primers. TCRdb reprocessed the multiplex PCR reads via MiXCR and lists one record per CDR3 protein. The data show just over 550,000 distinct CDR3 sequences, 46% seen once. V usage is TRBV20-1 and J usage is TRBJ1-2; no firm D call. This sequence was found in a woman aged 18-29 years with Graves' hyperthyroidism. Input material: peripheral blood or thyroid tissue (not recorded which). CDR3 nucleotide sequence: TGCAGTGCTTCGCACGGTGGGAACTATGGCTACACCTTC. Translated, it gives CSASHGGNYGYTF.